This TCR beta chain was sequenced during a study of long-term antiretroviral therapy in people with HIV (dated by TCRdb to 2022 to 2024). In terms of the full investigation: The earliest samples were collected roughly a decade before the 2015 WHO recommendation for immediate ART, at a time when ART was usually postponed until CD4 counts fell. Whether ART initiation and durable HIV suppression were associated with changes in peripheral blood TRB repertoire composition and diversity was tested in a retrospective serial study. A total of 192 cryopreserved PBMC samples came from approximately 30 adults with confirmed HIV infection and were collected serially over a mean of roughly 6 years (range 1-12). Of the roughly 30 participants with HIV, about twelve were female. Test extractions of a monoclonal T-cell line alongside some 35 polyclonal samples showed no cross-contamination during QIAcube processing. Overall study outcomes, separate from this receptor: Compared with controls, HIV repertoires had narrower CDR3 length ranges, and the network structure pointed to an antigen-experienced repertoire that shifted only slightly toward naive after ART. A significant increase in TRB diversity was found to be associated with ART initiation, although TRB diversity was observed to remain significantly below that of transplant donor controls even after long-term ART. Since PBMC availability was limited, sequencing covered only the TCR beta chain, with no alpha chain pairing. Unsorted PBMC were profiled instead of sorted CD4+ and CD8+ T cells because pre-ART samples had limited cell numbers. The samples were dated from about 2003 to 2018, and the ART regimens that were used may be less effective than current ART regimens. The repertoire was dominated across all time points by expanded TRB clones identified before ART initiation, although this dominance was seen to fluctuate and to decrease in many PLHIV after ART. Inferences about post-ART repertoire changes were limited because no data were available on ART adherence, viral resistance or therapy changes.

The immunoSEQ hsTCRB v3.0 assay was used at survey level resolution to sequence the TRB variable region. TRB sequencing targeted a depth of about 40,000-55,000 T-cell genomes per sample. An Illumina MiSeq with a v3 150-cycle kit was used to sequence the pooled TRB libraries. Turning to the authors' computational methods: Repertoire analysis ran in R within a reproducible Nextflow workflow covering QC, data transformation and analysis. Custom analyses were implemented in LymphoSeq2, an R package for AIRR-Seq data exploration. A handful of samples that produced fewer than 5000 total TRB sequences were removed, so 150 to 200 HIV repertoires were analyzed. Among the approximately 180 HIV repertoires that were kept, roughly 58 were collected before ART initiation and some 130 were collected after ART initiation. Each repertoire was downsampled to 5000 TRB nucleotide sequences, and summary statistics were averaged across 100 downsampling iterations. The analysis kept only TRB sequences whose CDR3 regions were at least seven amino acids long. Two measures captured diversity: a Shannon entropy-derived clonality score and the Gini coefficient. Repertoire networks linked the top 5000 CDR3 amino acid sequences whenever two sequences differed by an edit distance of one. GLIPH2 predicted antigen specificity groups and MHC restriction for TRB CDR3 amino acid sequences. Known CMV, EBV, HIV or tissue antigen associations were flagged by matching CDR3 amino acid sequences against VDJdb and McPAS-TCR. Pre-ART, post-ART and control groups were compared with Wilcoxon signed-rank tests and Holm-Bonferroni correction. TCRdb obtained this table from immuneACCESS and retained in-frame rearrangements with V and J assigned. These tables miss some clones; where compared with another copy, unresolved V genes account for less than half of the shortfall, and the remainder is unexplained. V and J calls and clone size are as listed in that table; D and trimming were resolved from the DNA. The sample profile shows tens of thousands of clones; roughly 82% of them were found once. Roughly 14% of the sample lies in the top ten.

This clone came up once. What this receptor recognizes is not known. No base-level quality is on record; no much larger clone is a single base apart. Inclusion was restricted to participants for whom at least one PBMC sample before ART initiation and at least two post-ART samples were available. Every participant with HIV received treatment in the United States of America. Cryopreserved samples of about 0.9-11 million PBMC were thawed and washed before DNA extraction. At the time of the earliest PBMC sample, participants with HIV were aged between roughly 20 and 60 years. PBMC samples from each participant spanned 1-4 timepoints before ART initiation and 2-8 timepoints after ART initiation, with a median of 7 samples. Serial HIV viral load, CD4+ T-cell count, ART history and demographic data were obtained for every participant. A Qiagen kit on a QIAcube was used to extract genomic DNA from unsorted PBMC, with samples processed in batches of 12.

The germline V gene encodes CDR1 LNHDA and CDR2 SQIVND (reference sequence). The CDR3 has 15 amino acids, counting the end cysteine and phenylalanine. Here the CDR3 DNA is all that survives: 45 bases in frame from base 1. Unmatched junction bases come to 14, with V trimmed by 6 bases and J by 7 bases. The rearrangement combines TRBV19 with TRBJ1-2; 7 bases in the junction line up with TRBD1. The sample in question was unsorted PBMCs, obtained 0.3 years after starting antiretroviral therapy. This clonotype was obtained from a man aged 18-30 years with HIV. The DNA sequence is TGTGCCAGTAGAACTCGGGGACAGCTGATGGCTGGCTACACCTTC. This yields the protein CASRTRGQLMAGYTF.